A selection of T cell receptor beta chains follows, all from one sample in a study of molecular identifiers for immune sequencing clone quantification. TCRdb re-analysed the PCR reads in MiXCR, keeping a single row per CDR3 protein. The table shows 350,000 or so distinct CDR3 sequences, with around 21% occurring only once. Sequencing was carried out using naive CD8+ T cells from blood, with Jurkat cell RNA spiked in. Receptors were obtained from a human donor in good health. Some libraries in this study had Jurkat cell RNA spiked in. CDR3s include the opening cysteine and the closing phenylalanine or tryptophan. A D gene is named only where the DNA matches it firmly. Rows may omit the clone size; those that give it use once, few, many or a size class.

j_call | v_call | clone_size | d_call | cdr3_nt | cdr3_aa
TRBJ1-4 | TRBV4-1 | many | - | TGCGCCAGCAGCCATGGGGGGGAATATGAAAAACTGTTTTTT | CASSHGGEYEKLFF
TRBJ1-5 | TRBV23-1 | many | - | TGCGCCAGCAGTCATCTGCTCGACAGTAATCAGCCCCAGCATTTT | CASSHLLDSNQPQHF
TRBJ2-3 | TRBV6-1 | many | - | TGTGCCAGCAGTGAATCGAGCTTGAGATACACAGATACGCAGTATTTT | CASSESSLRYTDTQYF
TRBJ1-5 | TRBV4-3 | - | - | TGCGCCAGCAGCCAAGAGGCAGGGAGCAATCAGCCCCAGCATTTT | CASSQEAGSNQPQHF
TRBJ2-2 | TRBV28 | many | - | TGTGCCAGCAGTTTTAGACAGGAGAACACCGGGGAGCTGTTTTTT | CASSFRQENTGELFF
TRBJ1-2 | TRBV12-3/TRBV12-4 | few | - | TGTGCCAGCAGTCCTGGGGGTTCCTATGGCTACACCTTC | CASSPGGSYGYTF
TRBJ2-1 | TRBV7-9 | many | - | TGTGCCAGCAGCTTAGCGCAAGGGGTCTACAATGAGCAGTTCTTC | CASSLAQGVYNEQFF
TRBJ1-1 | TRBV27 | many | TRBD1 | TGTGCCAGCAGAACAGGGGGCACTGAAGCTTTCTTT | CASRTGGTEAFF
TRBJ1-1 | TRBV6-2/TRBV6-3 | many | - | TGTGCCAGCAGTTACTGGGCTATGAACACTGAAGCTTTCTTT | CASSYWAMNTEAFF
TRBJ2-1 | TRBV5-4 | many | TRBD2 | TGTGCCAGCAGCTTGCGGGGACTAGCGGGGGAAGGGCAGTTCTTC | CASSLRGLAGEGQFF
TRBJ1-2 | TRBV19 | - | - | TGTGCCAGTACAGCTTACTATGGCTACACCTTC | CASTAYYGYTF
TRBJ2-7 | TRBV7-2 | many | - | TGTGCCAGCAGCCCTGAGAGTCTGACCTCCTACGAGCAGTACTTC | CASSPESLTSYEQYF
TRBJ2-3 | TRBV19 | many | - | TGTGCCAGTAGTTGGAACAGTCCCACAGATACGCAGTATTTT | CASSWNSPTDTQYF
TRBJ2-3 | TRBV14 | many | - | TGTGCCAGCAGCCCCCTAGCTGTGGATACGCAGTATTTT | CASSPLAVDTQYF
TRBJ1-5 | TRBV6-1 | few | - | TGTGCCAGCAGTGAAGGGGACCCGCCCCAGCATTTT | CASSEGDPPQHF
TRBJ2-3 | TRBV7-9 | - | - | TGTGCCAGCAGCTTTCCGGGAGGCACAGATACGCAGTATTTT | CASSFPGGTDTQYF
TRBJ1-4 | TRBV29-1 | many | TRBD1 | TGCAGCGTTTCCACAGGGGAGTGGGAAAAACTGTTTTTT | CSVSTGEWEKLFF
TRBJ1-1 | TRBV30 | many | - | TGTGCCTGGAGTGTACTGCAGGGCACTGAAGCTTTCTTT | CAWSVLQGTEAFF
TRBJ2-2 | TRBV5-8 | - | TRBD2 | TGTGCCAGCAGCCCTGGGACTAGCGGGGCCGGGGAGCTGTCTTTT | CASSPGTSGAGELSF
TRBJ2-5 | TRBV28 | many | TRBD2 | TGTGCCAGCAGTTTAGGCGGGAGGGTCCAAGAGACCCAGTACTTC | CASSLGGRVQETQYF
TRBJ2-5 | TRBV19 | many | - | TGTGCCAGTAGTAAGCCAGGGGAGGGGTTAACGAAGACCCAGTACTTC | CASSKPGEGLTKTQYF
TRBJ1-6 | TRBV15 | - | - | TGTGCCACCAGCAGAGATGGGGGGGAGGTGGATTCACCCCTCCACTTT | CATSRDGGEVDSPLHF
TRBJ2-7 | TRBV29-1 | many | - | TGCAGCGCGGAGGGGGGGGTCAACTACGAGCAGTACTTC | CSAEGGVNYEQYF
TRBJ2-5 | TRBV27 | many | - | TGTGCCAGCAACCCCCAAGAGACCCAGTACTTC | CASNPQETQYF
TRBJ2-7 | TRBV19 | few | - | TGTGCCAGTAGTATAGACGGCGGAGCCTCCTACGAGCAGTACTTC | CASSIDGGASYEQYF
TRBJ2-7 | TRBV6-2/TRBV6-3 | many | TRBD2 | TGTGCCAGCAAATATACCGGGACTACCGAGTGGGAGCAGTACTTC | CASKYTGTTEWEQYF
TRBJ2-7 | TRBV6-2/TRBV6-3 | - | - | TGTGCCACCGCTGACAGGCCAACCTACGAGCAGTACTTC | CATADRPTYEQYF
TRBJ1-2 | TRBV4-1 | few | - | TGCGCCAGCAGCCAAGTAGCCGCGGAGAACTATGGCTACACCTTC | CASSQVAAENYGYTF
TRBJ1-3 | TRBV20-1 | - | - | TGCAGTGCTAGAGATTGTGAGACAGCTGGAAACACCATATATTTT | CSARDCETAGNTIYF
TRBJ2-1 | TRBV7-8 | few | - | TGTGCCAGCAGCCCCCCGGACAGCTCCTACAATGAGCAGTTCTTC | CASSPPDSSYNEQFF
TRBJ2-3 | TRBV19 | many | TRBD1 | TGTGCCAGTACTGGACAGGGGGCTGATACGCAGTATTTT | CASTGQGADTQYF
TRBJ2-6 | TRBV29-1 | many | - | TGCAGCGTACCGGGGCCATTGCAGGGGGCCAACGTCCTGACTTTC | CSVPGPLQGANVLTF
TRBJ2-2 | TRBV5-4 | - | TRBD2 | TGTGCCAGCAGCGCCGGACTAGCGGGGAACACCGGGGAGCTGTTTTTT | CASSAGLAGNTGELFF
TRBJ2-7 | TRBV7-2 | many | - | TGTGCCAGCAGCTTAAAGGGAGACAGCCCAGTTTACGAGCAGTACTTC | CASSLKGDSPVYEQYF
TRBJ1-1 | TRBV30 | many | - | TGTGCCTGGAGTTATGGAAACACTGAAGCTTTCTTT | CAWSYGNTEAFF
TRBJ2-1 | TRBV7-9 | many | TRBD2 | TGTGCCAGCAGCCTACTAGCGGGTAACTCCTACAATGAGCAGTTCTTC | CASSLLAGNSYNEQFF
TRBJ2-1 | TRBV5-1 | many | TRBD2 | TGCGCCAGCAGCTTGGAGGCTAGCGGCTCCTACAATGAGCAGTTCTTC | CASSLEASGSYNEQFF
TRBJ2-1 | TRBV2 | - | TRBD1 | TGTGCCGCCGAAGACAGGGGGACGTTCTTC | CAAEDRGTFF
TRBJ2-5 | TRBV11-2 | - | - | TGTGCCAGCAGCTCCAGGTCGGAGCTACAAGAGACCCAGTACTTC | CASSSRSELQETQYF
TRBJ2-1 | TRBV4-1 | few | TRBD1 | TGCGCCAGCAGCCATCTCCAACAGGGGGCCTTATACAATGAGCAGTTCTTC | CASSHLQQGALYNEQFF
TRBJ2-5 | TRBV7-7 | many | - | TGTGCTAGCAGCGAAGGACGGTTCCAAGAGACCCAGTACTTC | CASSEGRFQETQYF
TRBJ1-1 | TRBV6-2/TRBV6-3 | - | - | TGTGCCAGCAGAGCCGGGACTAGCGGGGAGGACCTGAAAAACGTGTTCCCACCCGAGGTCTGTATCTTT | CASRAGTSGEDLKNVFPPEVCIF
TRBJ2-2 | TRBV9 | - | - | TGTGCCAGCAGCGTTACCAGGGGGAACACCGGGGAGCTGTTTTTT | CASSVTRGNTGELFF
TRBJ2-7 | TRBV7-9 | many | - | TGTGCCAGCAGCTTAGCTTTCACGGGGAACTCCTACGAGCAGTACTTC | CASSLAFTGNSYEQYF
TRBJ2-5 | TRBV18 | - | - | TGTGCCAGCTCACCCAATTTCCTACGGGAAGAAGAGACCCAGTACTTC | CASSPNFLREEETQYF
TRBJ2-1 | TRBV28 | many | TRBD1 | TGTGCCAGCAGTTATAGGACAGGGTTCCCTGGTGACGGTGAGCAGTTCTTC | CASSYRTGFPGDGEQFF
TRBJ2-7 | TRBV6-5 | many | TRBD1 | TGTGCCAGCAGAAGGCCAGGGGGAATGGCCTACGAGCAGTACTTC | CASRRPGGMAYEQYF
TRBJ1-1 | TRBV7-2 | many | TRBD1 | TGTGCCAGCAGCGGCGGACAGGCCAACACTGAAGCTTTCTTT | CASSGGQANTEAFF
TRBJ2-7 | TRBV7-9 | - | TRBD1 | TGTGCCGGCAGCTCCTCGGACAGGGGCGAGCAGTACTTC | CAGSSSDRGEQYF
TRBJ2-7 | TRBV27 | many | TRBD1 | TGTGCCAGCAGTTTTTTTCAGGGGGCCAACGAGCAGTACTTC | CASSFFQGANEQYF
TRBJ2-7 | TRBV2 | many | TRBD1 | TGTGCCATACAACAGGGGTCCTCCTACGAGCAGTACTTC | CAIQQGSSYEQYF
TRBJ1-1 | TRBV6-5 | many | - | TGTGCCAGCAGCGGGGGGCCTGACACTGAAGCTTTCTTT | CASSGGPDTEAFF